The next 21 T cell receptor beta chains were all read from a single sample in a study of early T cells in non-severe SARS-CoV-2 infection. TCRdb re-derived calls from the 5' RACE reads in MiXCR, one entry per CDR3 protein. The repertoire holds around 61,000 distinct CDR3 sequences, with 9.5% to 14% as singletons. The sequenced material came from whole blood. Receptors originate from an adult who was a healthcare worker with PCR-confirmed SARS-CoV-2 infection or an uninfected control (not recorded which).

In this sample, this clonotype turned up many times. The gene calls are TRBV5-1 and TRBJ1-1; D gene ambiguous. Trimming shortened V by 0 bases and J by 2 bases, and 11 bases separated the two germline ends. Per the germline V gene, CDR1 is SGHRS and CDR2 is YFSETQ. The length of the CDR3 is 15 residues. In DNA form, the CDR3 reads TGCGCCAGCAGCTTGGTAGGGATGAAAAACACTGAAGCTTTCTTT. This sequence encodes CASSLVGMKNTEAFF.

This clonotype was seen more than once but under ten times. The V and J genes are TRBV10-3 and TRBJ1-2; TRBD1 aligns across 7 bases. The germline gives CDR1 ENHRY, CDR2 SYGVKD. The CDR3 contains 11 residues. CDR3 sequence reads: CAGGAGYGYTF. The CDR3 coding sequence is TGTGCAGGGGGCGCCGGCTATGGCTACACCTTC.

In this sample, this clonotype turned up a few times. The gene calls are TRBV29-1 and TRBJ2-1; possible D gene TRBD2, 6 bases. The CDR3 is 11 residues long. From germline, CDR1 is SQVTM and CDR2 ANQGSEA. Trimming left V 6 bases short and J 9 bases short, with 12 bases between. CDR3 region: CSVPHGGEQFF. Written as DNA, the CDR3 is TGCAGCGTCCCGCACGGGGGTGAGCAGTTCTTC.

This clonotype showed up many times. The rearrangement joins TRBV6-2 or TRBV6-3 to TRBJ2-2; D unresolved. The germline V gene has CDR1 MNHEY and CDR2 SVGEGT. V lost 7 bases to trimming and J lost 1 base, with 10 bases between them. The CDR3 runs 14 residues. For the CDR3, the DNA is TGTGCCAGCACTTCCCAGAGGAACACCGGGGAGCTGTTTTTT. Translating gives CASTSQRNTGELFF.

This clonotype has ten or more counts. The CDR3, as DNA: TGTGCCAGCACTGGAGCCTACGAGCAGTACTTC. As protein: CASTGAYEQYF. The rearrangement links TRBV6-5 to TRBJ2-7; D unclear. Per germline, CDR1 MNHEY and CDR2 SVGAGI. Trimming left V 7 bases short and J 2 bases short, with 6 bases between. The CDR3 loop spans 11 amino acids.

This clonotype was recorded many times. This chain's CDR3 is CASSQLGVGPTDTQYF. The CDR3 DNA reads as TGTGCCAGCAGCCAACTGGGGGTCGGACCCACAGATACGCAGTATTTT. The V gene is TRBV14, the J gene TRBJ2-3; D might be TRBD1 or TRBD2, each matching 5 bases. The CDR3 runs to 16 residues. Trimming cost V 2 bases and J 2 bases, with 14 bases left between them. Germline lookup yields CDR1 SGHDN and CDR2 FVKESK.

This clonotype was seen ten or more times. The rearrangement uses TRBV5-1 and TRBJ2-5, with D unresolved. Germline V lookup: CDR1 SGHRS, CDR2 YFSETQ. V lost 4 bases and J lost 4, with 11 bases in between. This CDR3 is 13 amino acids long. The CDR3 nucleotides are TGCGCCAGCAGCAAAGATTCGTCAGAGACCCAGTACTTC. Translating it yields CASSKDSSETQYF. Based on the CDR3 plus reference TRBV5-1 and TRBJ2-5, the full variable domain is KAGVTQTPRYLIKTRGQQVTLSCSPISGHRSVSWYQQTPGQGLQFLFEYFSETQRNKGNFPGRFSGRQFSNSRSEMNVSTLELGDSALYLCASSKDSSETQYFGPGTRLLVL.

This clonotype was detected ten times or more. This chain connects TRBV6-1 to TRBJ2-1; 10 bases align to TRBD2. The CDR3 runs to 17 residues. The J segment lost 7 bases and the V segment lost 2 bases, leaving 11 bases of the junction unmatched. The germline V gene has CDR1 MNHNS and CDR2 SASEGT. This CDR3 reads CASSEIRRTSGGNEQFF. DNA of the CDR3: TGTGCCAGCAGTGAAATCAGGAGGACTAGCGGCGGAAATGAGCAGTTCTTC.

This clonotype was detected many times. CDR3 nucleotide sequence: TGCGCCAGCAGCCAAAAGGCGGATCCGGGACCGCGTTCTTATAATTCACCCCTCCACTTT. This sequence encodes CASSQKADPGPRSYNSPLHF. V usage is TRBV4-1 and J usage is TRBJ1-6, with D possibly TRBD1 on 5 matching bases. The CDR3 covers 20 residues. The germline V and J ends were trimmed by 2 bases and 4 bases, with 24 bases remaining between them. CDR1 MGHRA and CDR2 YSYEKL come from the germline V gene.

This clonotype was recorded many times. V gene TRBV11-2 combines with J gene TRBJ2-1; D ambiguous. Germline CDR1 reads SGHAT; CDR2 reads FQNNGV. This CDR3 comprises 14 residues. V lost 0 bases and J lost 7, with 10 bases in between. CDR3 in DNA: TGTGCCAGCAGCTTAGAACCGGTGGGGAATGAGCAGTTCTTC. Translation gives CASSLEPVGNEQFF.

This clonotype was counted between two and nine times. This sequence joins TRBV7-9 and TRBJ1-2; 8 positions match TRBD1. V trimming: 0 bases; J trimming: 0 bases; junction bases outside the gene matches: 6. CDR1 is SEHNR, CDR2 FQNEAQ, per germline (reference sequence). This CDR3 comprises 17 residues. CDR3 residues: CASSLALGTGSNYGYTF. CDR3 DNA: TGTGCCAGCAGCTTAGCGCTGGGGACAGGTTCTAACTATGGCTACACCTTC.

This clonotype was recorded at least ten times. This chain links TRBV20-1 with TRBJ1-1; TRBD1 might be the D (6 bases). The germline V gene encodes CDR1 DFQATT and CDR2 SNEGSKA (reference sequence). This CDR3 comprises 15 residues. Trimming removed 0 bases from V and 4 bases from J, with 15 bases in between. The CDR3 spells CSARDRGGGFTEAFF. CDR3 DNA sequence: TGCAGTGCTAGAGATAGGGGGGGCGGTTTCACTGAAGCTTTCTTT.

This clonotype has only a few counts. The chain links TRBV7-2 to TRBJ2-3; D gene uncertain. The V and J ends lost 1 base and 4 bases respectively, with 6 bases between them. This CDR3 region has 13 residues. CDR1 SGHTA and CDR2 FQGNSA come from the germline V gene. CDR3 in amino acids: CASSLGSPDTQYF. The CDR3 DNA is TGTGCCAGCAGCTTAGGGAGCCCAGATACGCAGTATTTT.

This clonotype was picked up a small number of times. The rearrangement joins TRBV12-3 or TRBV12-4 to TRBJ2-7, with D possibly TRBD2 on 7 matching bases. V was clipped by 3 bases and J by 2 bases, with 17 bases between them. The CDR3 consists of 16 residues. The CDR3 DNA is TGTGCCAGCAGTTTGGGGGGGCCTCACCTTACCTACGAGCAGTACTTC. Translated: CASSLGGPHLTYEQYF.

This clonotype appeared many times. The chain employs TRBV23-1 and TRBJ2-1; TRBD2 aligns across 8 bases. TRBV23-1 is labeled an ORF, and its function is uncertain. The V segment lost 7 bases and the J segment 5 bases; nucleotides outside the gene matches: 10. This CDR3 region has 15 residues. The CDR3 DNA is TGCGCCAGCACCGCGGGGGGCGGGGGTGACAATGAGCAGTTCTTC. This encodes CASTAGGGGDNEQFF.

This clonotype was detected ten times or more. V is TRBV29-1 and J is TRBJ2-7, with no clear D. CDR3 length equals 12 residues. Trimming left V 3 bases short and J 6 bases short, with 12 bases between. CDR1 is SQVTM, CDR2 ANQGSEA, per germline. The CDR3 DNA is TGCAGCGTTGACAGGCCCTCGGGCGAGCAGTACTTC. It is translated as CSVDRPSGEQYF.

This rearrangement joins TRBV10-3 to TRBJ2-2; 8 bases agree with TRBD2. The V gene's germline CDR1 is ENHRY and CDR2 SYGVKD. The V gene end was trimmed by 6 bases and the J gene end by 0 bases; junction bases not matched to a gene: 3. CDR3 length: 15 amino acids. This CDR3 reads CAIRSSGANTGELFF. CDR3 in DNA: TGTGCCATCAGGAGTAGCGGGGCGAACACCGGGGAGCTGTTTTTT.

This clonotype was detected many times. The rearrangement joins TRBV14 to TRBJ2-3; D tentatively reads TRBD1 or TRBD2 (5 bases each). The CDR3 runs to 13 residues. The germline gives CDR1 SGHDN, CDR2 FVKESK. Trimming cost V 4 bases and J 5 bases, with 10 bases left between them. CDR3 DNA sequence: TGTGCCAGCAGCCCCCCTGGGGGAGATACGCAGTATTTT. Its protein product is CASSPPGGDTQYF.

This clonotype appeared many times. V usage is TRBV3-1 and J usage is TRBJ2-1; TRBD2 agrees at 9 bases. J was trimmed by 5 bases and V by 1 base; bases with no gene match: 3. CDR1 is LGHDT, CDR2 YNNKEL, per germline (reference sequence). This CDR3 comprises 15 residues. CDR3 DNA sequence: TGTGCCAGCAGCCAAGTCGCGGGGGGGAACAATGAGCAGTTCTTC. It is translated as CASSQVAGGNNEQFF.

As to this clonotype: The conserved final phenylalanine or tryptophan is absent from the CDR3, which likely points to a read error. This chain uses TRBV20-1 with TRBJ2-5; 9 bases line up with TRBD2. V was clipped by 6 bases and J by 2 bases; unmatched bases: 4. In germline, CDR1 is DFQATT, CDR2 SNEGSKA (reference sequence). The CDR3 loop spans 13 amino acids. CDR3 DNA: TGCAGTGCCCCCCTAGCGGGGCAAGAGACCCAGTACTCC. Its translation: CSAPLAGQETQYS.

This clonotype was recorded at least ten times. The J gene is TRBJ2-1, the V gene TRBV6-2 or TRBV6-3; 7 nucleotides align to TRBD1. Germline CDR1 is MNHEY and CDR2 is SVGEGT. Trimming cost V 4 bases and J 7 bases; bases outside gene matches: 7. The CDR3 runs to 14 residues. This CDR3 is CASSLRGPRNEQFF. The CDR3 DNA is TGTGCCAGCAGTTTGAGGGGGCCTAGAAATGAGCAGTTCTTC.